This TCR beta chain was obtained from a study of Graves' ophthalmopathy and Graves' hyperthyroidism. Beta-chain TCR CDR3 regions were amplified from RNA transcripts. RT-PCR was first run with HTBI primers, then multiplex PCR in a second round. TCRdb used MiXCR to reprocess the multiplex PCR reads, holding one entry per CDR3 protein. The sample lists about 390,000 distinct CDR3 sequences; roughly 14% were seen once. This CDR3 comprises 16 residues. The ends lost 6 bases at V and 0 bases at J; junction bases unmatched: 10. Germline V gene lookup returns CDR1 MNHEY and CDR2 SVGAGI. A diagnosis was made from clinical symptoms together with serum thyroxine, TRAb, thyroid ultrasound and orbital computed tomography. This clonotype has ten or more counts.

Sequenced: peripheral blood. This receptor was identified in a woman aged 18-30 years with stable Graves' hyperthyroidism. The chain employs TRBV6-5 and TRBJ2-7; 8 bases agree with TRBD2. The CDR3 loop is CASSPRTSGNSYEQYF. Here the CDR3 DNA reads TGTGCCAGCAGCCCCCGAACTAGCGGTAACTCCTACGAGCAGTACTTC.